These T cell receptor beta chains were read from a single sample in a study of HIV-infected children after antiretroviral therapy interruption. MiXCR, applied by TCRdb to the 3' RACE reads, yields one record per CDR3 protein. The data show approximately 96,000 distinct CDR3 sequences, less than 7% seen once. The specimen was CD45RA+ CD4+ T cells from PBMCs, pooled from several time points, collected from a donor given antiretroviral therapy, either interrupted or continuous. The receptor set was obtained from a pool of human donors with HIV. Each CDR3 is given with its conserved first and last residue. A D gene is named only where the DNA matches it firmly. A row's size may be missing; if present it is once, few, many or a size class.

V gene: TRBV12-3/TRBV12-4; J gene: TRBJ2-5; clone size: many; D gene: .; CDR3 DNA: TGTGCCAGCAGCCGTACCCGGCAGGAAGAGACCCAGTACTTC; CDR3 protein: CASSRTRQEETQYF
V gene: TRBV4-2; J gene: TRBJ1-1; clone size: many; D gene: .; CDR3 DNA: TGTGCCAGCAGCCAAGATGGCCGGGGCACGAACACTGAAGCTTTCTTT; CDR3 protein: CASSQDGRGTNTEAFF
V gene: TRBV2; J gene: TRBJ1-3; clone size: many; D gene: .; CDR3 DNA: TGTGCCAGAAGTCAGGCCGGTGGAAACACCATATATTTT; CDR3 protein: CARSQAGGNTIYF
V gene: TRBV7-2; J gene: TRBJ1-5; clone size: many; D gene: .; CDR3 DNA: TGTGCCAGCAGCTCAATGGGGTTGGGACAGCCCCAGCATTTT; CDR3 protein: CASSSMGLGQPQHF
V gene: TRBV5-1; J gene: TRBJ1-2; clone size: many; D gene: TRBD1; CDR3 DNA: TGCGCCAGCAGCTTGCGGGACAGCGGCCGTGATGGCTACACCTTC; CDR3 protein: CASSLRDSGRDGYTF
V gene: TRBV10-3; J gene: TRBJ1-6; clone size: many; D gene: TRBD1; CDR3 DNA: TGTGCCATCAGGACAGGGCTGGAATCACCCCTCCACTTT; CDR3 protein: CAIRTGLESPLHF
V gene: TRBV28; J gene: TRBJ1-3; clone size: few; D gene: .; CDR3 DNA: TGTGCCAGCAGTTTAGGGGGGCTCTCTGGAAACACCATATATTTT; CDR3 protein: CASSLGGLSGNTIYF
V gene: TRBV7-9; J gene: TRBJ1-2; clone size: many; D gene: .; CDR3 DNA: TGTGCCAGCAGCTTAACAGGGAACGGTGGCTACACCTTC; CDR3 protein: CASSLTGNGGYTF
V gene: TRBV28; J gene: TRBJ2-1; clone size: many; D gene: .; CDR3 DNA: TGTGCCAGCAGTTTAGGGGGTAATATCAATGAGCAGTTCTTC; CDR3 protein: CASSLGGNINEQFF
V gene: TRBV3-1; J gene: TRBJ1-1; clone size: many; D gene: .; CDR3 DNA: TGTGCCAGCAGCCAAGTAGGGACTGAAGCTTTCTTT; CDR3 protein: CASSQVGTEAFF
V gene: TRBV10-1; J gene: TRBJ2-2; clone size: many; D gene: .; CDR3 DNA: TGCGCCAGTACAGGGCCGAACACCGGGGAGCTGTTTTTT; CDR3 protein: CASTGPNTGELFF
V gene: TRBV20-1; J gene: TRBJ1-1; clone size: many; D gene: .; CDR3 DNA: TGCAGTGCCCCGGGGAGCACTGAAGCTTTCTTT; CDR3 protein: CSAPGSTEAFF
V gene: TRBV21-1; J gene: TRBJ2-3; clone size: few; D gene: .; CDR3 DNA: TGTGCCAGCTGGGAAGGGCTAGCGGGAGTGGGCACAGATACGCAGTATTTT; CDR3 protein: CASWEGLAGVGTDTQYF
V gene: TRBV2; J gene: TRBJ2-1; clone size: few; D gene: .; CDR3 DNA: TGTGCCAGCAGAGACGACAGAGACAATGAGCAGTTCTTC; CDR3 protein: CASRDDRDNEQFF
V gene: TRBV4-1; J gene: TRBJ1-5; clone size: many; D gene: .; CDR3 DNA: TGCGCCAGCAGCCAAGAGGGTCTGTCGTTCGATCAGCCCCAGCATTTT; CDR3 protein: CASSQEGLSFDQPQHF
V gene: TRBV20-1; J gene: TRBJ2-1; clone size: many; D gene: TRBD2; CDR3 DNA: TGCAGTGCTTCTCGGACTAGCGGTAACAATGAGCAGTTCTTC; CDR3 protein: CSASRTSGNNEQFF
V gene: TRBV20-1; J gene: TRBJ2-1; clone size: many; D gene: TRBD2; CDR3 DNA: TGCAGTGCTAGTCAAACTAGCGGGGCTGTCAATGAGCAGTTCTTC; CDR3 protein: CSASQTSGAVNEQFF
V gene: TRBV25-1; J gene: TRBJ2-5; clone size: .; D gene: TRBD1; CDR3 DNA: TGTGCCAGCAGACAAACAGGGGGCACGGAAGAGACCCAGTACTTC; CDR3 protein: CASRQTGGTEETQYF